The clone carrying this T cell receptor (beta chain) occurred many times. The data are from a study of regulatory T cells in long-lasting Graves disease. CDR3 length: 15 amino acids. Germline V gives CDR1 DFQATT, CDR2 SNEGSKA (reference sequence). V trimming: 7 bases; J trimming: 5 bases; junction bases outside the gene matches: 14. Both iRepertoire HTBI primers and Arm-PCR of CDR3 regions were used to build the TCR beta libraries. TCRdb recomputed calls from the multiplex PCR reads with MiXCR, one row per CDR3 protein. The sample holds roughly 410,000 distinct CDR3 sequences, over 14% seen once. Time point given: newly diagnosed GD, antithyroid drugs for less than 3 months. RNA extracted from PBMCs served as the sequencing template. These same records also appear under a second study, on T cells in Graves' hyperthyroidism and ophthalmopathy. Per that paper: Classification by a 13 V-J model distinguished ophthalmopathy from stable hyperthyroidism.

Sequencing used peripheral blood mononuclear cells (PBMCs), obtained at new diagnosis, from a patient treated with antithyroid drugs. The chain joins TRBV20-1 to TRBJ2-5; TRBD1 matches at 9 bases. The source of this sequence is a woman aged 40 to 49 with Graves disease. The CDR3 loop is CSVQPGTGNGETQYF. The CDR3 nucleotides read TGCAGTGTTCAACCTGGGACAGGGAACGGGGAGACCCAGTACTTC.